This TCR beta chain emerged from a study of OX40 agonist ivuxolimab in advanced cancers. Study-wide points: At 0.1 to 3.0 mg/kg and by week 6, clonal expansion occurred in CD4+ and CD8+ blood T cells.

Only in-frame clones appear in the TCRdb table, and some are missing; sequencing was by immunoSEQ multiplex PCR. This sample has about 41,000 clones, with around 87% found just once. Germline loops: CDR1 LNHDA, CDR2 SQIVND (reference sequence). The CDR3 length is 18 residues. V was clipped by 5 bases and J by 4 bases, with 21 bases between them. As for this clone: Its antigen remains unidentified.

The gene calls are TRBV19 and TRBJ2-6; tentative D call: TRBD1 (6 bases). The sample was CD4+ or CD8+ T cells sorted from blood, taken in a trial of the OX40 agonist ivuxolimab. This clonotype was sampled from an adult with an advanced solid tumor such as melanoma, head and neck, liver or kidney cancer. The CDR3 sequence: CASSSWTERAWGANVLTF. In DNA, the CDR3 is TGTGCCAGTAGTTCCTGGACAGAGCGCGCCTGGGGGGCCAACGTCCTGACTTTC.